A selection of T cell receptor beta chains follows, all from one sample in a study of Graves' ophthalmopathy and Graves' hyperthyroidism. TCRdb re-called the multiplex PCR reads through MiXCR, storing one row per CDR3 protein. The sample holds around 1,200,000 distinct CDR3 sequences; about 40% are singletons and the top ten take approximately 10%. The sequencing sample was made of peripheral blood or thyroid tissue (not recorded which). These receptor sequences come from an adult man with Graves' hyperthyroidism. Both conserved end residues are trimmed from each CDR3.

v_call cdr3_aa
TRBV6-6 ASSYEFTAKETQY
TRBV5-6 ASSFYICSATKRTGYYEQY
TRBV19 ASKTSGTVGTQY
TRBV20-1 SAREDGRLLETQY
TRBV7-8 ASSLIGPMNTEAF
TRBV19 ASSIGY
TRBV7-2 ASSIRLVYEQY
TRBV7-2 ASSLALGGGTQY
TRBV29-1 SVVWRSSYEQY
TRBV25-1 ASSLATRGRQETQY
TRBV28 ASSLVGQVETQY
TRBV30 AWSGAGEAF
TRBV7-2 ASRQYDSWEPLQETQY
TRBV7-9 ASRRGNYEQY
TRBV7-2 ASSLSPSPLH
TRBV29-1 SVADRAGGNQPQH
TRBV6-5 ASSYSLVDHEQY
TRBV6-5 ASSYLSGSY
TRBV29-1 SSEGSSMNTGELF
TRBV7-3 ASSLGQGRDGYT
TRBV6-5 ASSHGQRGPYEQY
TRBV7-8 ASSPSGTVTGELF
TRBV19 ASRMAGSPLH
TRBV29-1 SHKGLAEEQY
TRBV19 ASRCNYEQY
TRBV27 ASKPSGYNYGYT
TRBV24-1 ATSVSDSSFNQPQH
TRBV7-3 ASSPGRAYEQY
TRBV10-3 AISVSGRQYEQY
TRBV5-1 ASRNTQENTEAF
TRBV29-1 SVEEELF
TRBV2 ASSVRGGRGSPPLH
TRBV20-1 SANSRGLDQPQH
TRBV7-2 ASSPTGPTGGETQY
TRBV4-3 ASSPGLAGSGQETQY
TRBV20-1 SAQPGGPTEAF
TRBV7-9 ASSLAQGGYT
TRBV2 ASSVYKGGETQY
TRBV6-5 ASSEDENQPQH
TRBV20-1 SAEDVTYEQY
TRBV7-9 ASSPPPNTEAF
TRBV20-1 SARWAGGQETQY
TRBV20-1 SAPRTGGFVETQY
TRBV7-6 ASSPVGAYNEQF
TRBV10-2 ASSESGLAGGPYEQY
TRBV7-3 ASRDPGHEEAQY
TRBV20-1 SAETGREKLF
TRBV7-8 ASSPRQGGQETQY
TRBV29-1 SVDVTGVLETQY
TRBV9 ASSGPRTGDKYGYT
TRBV10-3 AISRENEQF
TRBV12-3/TRBV12-4 ASRTTSGELF
TRBV29-1 SGMSRGEAF
TRBV27 ASRPRTGELTEAF
TRBV12-3/TRBV12-4 ASSLSGSGTSGGELHEQY